These T cell receptor beta chains were read from a single sample in a study of neurological immune-mediated disorders. TCRdb recomputed calls from the 5' RACE reads with MiXCR, one row per CDR3 protein. Of about 38,000 distinct CDR3 sequences detected, around 4.8% appear once; the ten largest clones hold 7% to 9.5%. The specimen sequenced was CD4+ T cells from blood. The receptors derive from a man between 18 and 29 years old in good health. Both conserved end residues are part of each CDR3. Each record gives: D gene, clone size, J gene, V gene, CDR3 DNA, CDR3 protein. D genes are given only for firm matches. Clone sizes are given selectively: once, few, many, or a class where the clone is expanded.

>TRBD1|many|TRBJ2-6|TRBV5-1
TGCGCCAGCAGCCCTCGGCCGAGACAGGGGGCTGGAGGTGGGGCCAACGTCCTGACTTTC
CASSPRPRQGAGGGANVLTF
>TRBD1|many|TRBJ1-2|TRBV12-3/TRBV12-4
TGTGCCAGTGGGACAGGCCCCTTCTATGGCTACACCTTC
CASGTGPFYGYTF
>NA|many|TRBJ2-1|TRBV12-3/TRBV12-4
TGTGCCAGCAGTTTGGGGCTTAGCTCCTACAATGAGCAGTTCTTC
CASSLGLSSYNEQFF
>NA|many|TRBJ1-3|TRBV4-3
TGCGCCAGCAGCCAAGATGCTGCAACCCCCTCTGGAAACACCATATATTTT
CASSQDAATPSGNTIYF
>TRBD1|many|TRBJ1-4|TRBV20-1
TGCAGTGCTCTAACCGGGACAGACAATGAAAAACTGTTTTTT
CSALTGTDNEKLFF
>TRBD2|many|TRBJ2-7|TRBV6-5
TGTGCCAGCTCCAAGTACGCCACGGGGGGGATCTACGAGCAGTACTTC
CASSKYATGGIYEQYF
>TRBD2|many|TRBJ2-2|TRBV20-1
TGCAGTGCTAGAGAGCAAGCGGGGGTCGGGGAGCTGTTTTTT
CSAREQAGVGELFF
>NA|many|TRBJ1-1|TRBV29-1
TGCAGCGCCTGGACTGAGAACACTGAAGCTTTCTTT
CSAWTENTEAFF
>NA|many|TRBJ1-1|TRBV12-3/TRBV12-4
TGTGCCAGCAGTTTTGCGGGGACGAACACTGAAGCTTTCTTT
CASSFAGTNTEAFF
>NA|NA|TRBJ1-2|TRBV18
TGTGCCAGCCCATCCGCCAAGGTCCCCCAAACCTATGGCTACACCTTC
CASPSAKVPQTYGYTF
>NA|many|TRBJ1-6|TRBV6-1
TGTGCCAGCACCCCACAGTTGAAATCACCCCTCCACTTT
CASTPQLKSPLHF
>TRBD1|many|TRBJ2-7|TRBV7-2
TGTGCCAGCAGCTTATTAGGACAGGGGGCTTCCCTCGAGCAGTACTTC
CASSLLGQGASLEQYF
>NA|many|TRBJ1-5|TRBV7-8
TGTGCCAGCAGCAACGCATTAGGGGTCAATCAGCCCCAGCATTTT
CASSNALGVNQPQHF
>NA|many|TRBJ2-1|TRBV12-3/TRBV12-4
TGTGCCAGCAGCTACTACCAGAGCTCCTACAATGAGCAGTTCTTC
CASSYYQSSYNEQFF
>TRBD1|many|TRBJ1-1|TRBV7-2
TGTGCCAGCAGCCTGTGGACAGGGGGTGGTGAAGCTTTCTTT
CASSLWTGGGEAFF
>TRBD1|NA|TRBJ1-6|TRBV5-1
TGCGCCAGCAGCTTGGGGACAGGGGTGTCCTATAATTCACCCCTCCACTTT
CASSLGTGVSYNSPLHF
>TRBD1|many|TRBJ1-1|TRBV6-5
TGTGCCAGCCGAGGACAGGGACTGAACACTGAAGCTTTCTTT
CASRGQGLNTEAFF
>NA|NA|TRBJ1-1|TRBV4-1
TGCGCCAGCAGCCAAGGGGTAGGGCTGAACACTGAAGCTTTCTTT
CASSQGVGLNTEAFF
>NA|many|TRBJ2-2|TRBV5-8
TGTGCCAGCAGCCGTGGCTTAGGGACGACCGGGGAGCTGTTTTTT
CASSRGLGTTGELFF
>NA|many|TRBJ1-1|TRBV19
TGTGCCAGTAGTATAGAATGGTACACTGAAGCTTTCTTT
CASSIEWYTEAFF
>TRBD1|many|TRBJ2-1|TRBV7-7
TGTGCTAGCAGCTTAGAGGGGGCTAACAATGAGCAGTTCTTC
CASSLEGANNEQFF
>NA|many|TRBJ1-1|TRBV20-1
TGCAGTGCTAGTGCCTGGGGGCGAAACACTGAAGCTTTCTTT
CSASAWGRNTEAFF
>TRBD2|many|TRBJ2-1|TRBV27
TGTGCCAGCAGTCTCTATAACCTCGGGAGCGGGGGCGCAGACAATGAGCAGTTCTTC
CASSLYNLGSGGADNEQFF
>NA|many|TRBJ2-2|TRBV7-8
TGTGCCAGCAGCCCTGTGGCTAGCAACTCGGGGGAGCTGTTTTTT
CASSPVASNSGELFF
>TRBD1|many|TRBJ2-5|TRBV20-1
TGCAGTGCTAGCGTGGACAGGTGGGGGACCCAGTACTTC
CSASVDRWGTQYF
>NA|many|TRBJ2-7|TRBV6-1
TGTGCCAGCCGGACAGACTCCTACGAGCAGTACTTC
CASRTDSYEQYF
>TRBD1|many|TRBJ1-5|TRBV20-1
TGCAGTGCTACATATGACAGGGGCCAGCCCCAGCATTTT
CSATYDRGQPQHF
>NA|NA|TRBJ1-1|TRBV29-1
TGCAGCGTTGTAGTCACGGGACCGCTAACTGAAGCTTTCTTT
CSVVVTGPLTEAFF
>TRBD1|many|TRBJ1-1|TRBV5-6
TGTGCCAGCAGCTTTTTGGGACAGCGGGCCCCTGAAGCTTTCTTT
CASSFLGQRAPEAFF
>TRBD2|many|TRBJ2-7|TRBV6-2/TRBV6-3
TGTGCCAGCAGTCCGGGACTAGCGGGGTACTACGAGCAGTACTTC
CASSPGLAGYYEQYF
>NA|many|TRBJ1-1|TRBV7-3
TGTGCCAGCAGCTTAACGGTGGGGGTTACTGAAGCTTTCTTT
CASSLTVGVTEAFF
>TRBD1|many|TRBJ1-2|TRBV4-2
TGTGCCAGCAGCCGAGGCGTGGGACAGACGAACTATGGCTACACCTTC
CASSRGVGQTNYGYTF
>TRBD1|many|TRBJ2-3|TRBV29-1
TGCAGCGTCGACAGGGACCAAAGGACAGATACGCAGTATTTT
CSVDRDQRTDTQYF
>TRBD1|many|TRBJ1-2|TRBV5-1
TGCGCCAGCAGCCTAGGGACAGGGGTCGGCTACACCTTC
CASSLGTGVGYTF
>NA|many|TRBJ1-1|TRBV20-1
TGCAGTGCTACTGATGCCTGGGTTGGAACTTTCTTT
CSATDAWVGTFF
>NA|many|TRBJ2-7|TRBV7-2
TGTGCCAGCAGCTTCCAGCCAGCCAGGGGCGAGCAGTACTTC
CASSFQPARGEQYF
>NA|many|TRBJ2-1|TRBV9
TGTGCCAGCAGCCGGGACTTCCCCTCCTACAATGAGCAGTTCTTC
CASSRDFPSYNEQFF
>NA|many|TRBJ2-2|TRBV24-1
TGTGCCACCAGTGACCTAGGCGGGGTAGGGGAGCTGTTTTTT
CATSDLGGVGELFF
>TRBD2|many|TRBJ2-7|TRBV5-1
TGCGCCAGCAGTCTAGCGGGGAGTAACGAGCAGTACTTC
CASSLAGSNEQYF
>NA|many|TRBJ1-1|TRBV29-1
TGCAGCGTTGCAGGGCGAAGCACTGAAGCTTTCTTT
CSVAGRSTEAFF
>NA|NA|TRBJ2-3|TRBV7-8
TGTGCCAGCAGCTTAAGAGTAGATACGCAGTATTTT
CASSLRVDTQYF
>TRBD1|many|TRBJ1-1|TRBV20-1
TGCAGTGCTAGAGGGTTGATGAGGGACAGGGGTCCCAGGAACACTGAAGCTTTCTTT
CSARGLMRDRGPRNTEAFF
>TRBD1|NA|TRBJ1-1|TRBV14
TGTGCCAGCCACAGGGGGGGAACTGAAGCTTTCTTT
CASHRGGTEAFF
>NA|many|TRBJ2-1|TRBV7-2
TGTGCCAGCAGCTTAGCTGGGGGGTCCGGTGAGCAGTTCTTC
CASSLAGGSGEQFF
>TRBD1|many|TRBJ1-2|TRBV3-1
TGTGCCAGCAGCCAAGGGACAGGGGGGAACTATGGCTACACCTTC
CASSQGTGGNYGYTF
>TRBD1|many|TRBJ2-7|TRBV18
TGTGCCAGCTCACCAGTGGGCACAGGGGCCCACGAGCAGTACTTC
CASSPVGTGAHEQYF
>NA|few|TRBJ1-5|TRBV20-1
TGCAGTGCTAGAGAGGCACAAGGAAATCAGCCCCAGCATTTT
CSAREAQGNQPQHF
>TRBD2|many|TRBJ2-3|TRBV20-1
TGCAGTGCTAGCGGGGGGGCCCCAGATACGCAGTATTTT
CSASGGAPDTQYF
>NA|many|TRBJ2-7|TRBV6-2/TRBV6-3
TGTGCCAGCAGTTACTCGAGGTTGGACTTGAGCTCCTACGAGCAGTACTTC
CASSYSRLDLSSYEQYF